One and the same sample provided the 13 T cell receptor beta chains below, sequenced in a study of T-cell memory formation after mild COVID-19. TCRdb recomputed calls from the 5' RACE reads with MiXCR, one row per CDR3 protein. Here the sample spans about 500,000 distinct CDR3 sequences, around 21% being singletons. Sequencing used PBMCs or a T cell subset sorted from them (not recorded which). These receptors were obtained from an adult woman who had mild COVID-19 (a few samples of this study predate the infection). Cell type and time point are not known.

As DNA, the CDR3 is TGTGCCAGCAGCTTGGCGGCCCTGCAGTACGAGCAGTACTTC. This translates into CASSLAALQYEQYF. The rearrangement joins TRBV7-2 to TRBJ2-7; no clear D gene. This CDR3 has 14 residues. Trimming stripped 3 bases from V and 4 bases from J, with 13 bases between. Germline CDR1 is SGHTA and CDR2 is FQGNSA.

The chain joins TRBV7-3 to TRBJ1-1; 7 nucleotides match TRBD1. CDR3 length: 17 residues. Germline CDR1 SGHTA, CDR2 FQGTGA. V was clipped by 5 bases and J by 8 bases; unmatched bases: 20. CDR3 nucleotide sequence: TGTGCCAGCAGCCCTGGGGCCCTAGGACAGGCAGGATCCGAAGCTTTCTTT. Its protein product is CASSPGALGQAGSEAFF.

V and J are TRBV7-9 and TRBJ2-1; D is uncertain. The CDR3 totals 14 residues. Trimming left V 8 bases short and J 0 bases short, with 11 bases between. The germline CDR1 and CDR2 sequences are SEHNR and FQNEAQ (reference sequence). The CDR3 sequence is CASAKGGSYNEQFF. CDR3 sequence (DNA): TGTGCCAGCGCGAAGGGTGGCTCCTACAATGAGCAGTTCTTC.

V usage is TRBV12-3 or TRBV12-4 and J usage is TRBJ2-5; the D is unclear. V lost 3 bases and J 5 bases, leaving 13 bases between the germline ends. The CDR3 totals 14 residues. The CDR3 sequence: CASSFESLSETQYF. In DNA, the CDR3 is TGTGCCAGCAGTTTCGAGAGCCTTAGTGAGACCCAGTACTTC.

The chain carries TRBV24-1 and TRBJ2-3; TRBD2 aligns across 14 bases. Germline CDR1 is KGHDR and CDR2 is SFDVKD. The CDR3 is 16 amino acids. The ends lost 4 bases at V and 4 bases at J; junction bases unmatched: 3. CDR3 region: CATSESGLAGADTQYF. The CDR3 DNA is TGTGCCACCAGTGAGTCGGGACTAGCGGGAGCAGATACGCAGTATTTT.

The chain couples TRBV10-3 to TRBJ1-4; D is perhaps TRBD1 (5 bases). This CDR3 has 15 residues. Germline V gene sequence: CDR1 ENHRY, CDR2 SYGVKD. Trimming removed 10 bases at V and 5 bases at J, with 20 bases between. The CDR3 coding sequence is TGTGCCACCGCCTGGGGAGGAGGGGCCAATGAAAAACTGTTTTTT. Translating it yields CATAWGGGANEKLFF.

This clonotype was counted a few times. This sequence joins TRBV6-4 and TRBJ2-5, with D hard to call. Trimming removed 7 bases from V and 8 bases from J, with 14 bases in between. Germline V CDR1 and CDR2: MRHNA, SNTAGT. The CDR3 totals 12 residues. For the CDR3, the DNA is TGTGCCAGCACCATTACGTCCCTAACCCAGTACTTC. The encoded protein is CASTITSLTQYF.

This clonotype was observed a few times. The gene calls are TRBV6-6 and TRBJ2-1; TRBD1 matches at 7 bases. Germline assignment: CDR1 MNHNY and CDR2 SVGAGI (reference sequence). Trimming at V came to 4 bases and at J to 1 base, leaving 7 bases not matched to a gene. This CDR3 is built from 16 residues. The CDR3 DNA follows: TGTGCCAGCAGTTCGGGACAGAGGGGATCCTACAATGAGCAGTTCTTC. Translating it yields CASSSGQRGSYNEQFF.

The V gene is TRBV7-8, the J gene TRBJ2-1, with 8 nucleotides matching TRBD1. Per germline, CDR1 SGHVS and CDR2 FQNEAQ. Trimming removed 5 bases from V and 8 bases from J; junction bases left unmatched: 5. This CDR3 is 13 amino acids long. CDR3 sequence (DNA): TGTGCCAGCAGCCATCGGACAGGGCATGAGCAGTTCTTC. Encoded protein: CASSHRTGHEQFF.

V usage is TRBV25-1 and J usage is TRBJ2-6; TRBD2 matches 12 bases. Germline V gene lookup returns CDR1 MGHDK and CDR2 SYGVNS. V lost 7 bases and J lost 2; bases outside the gene matches: 15. The CDR3 has 20 amino acids. The CDR3 reads CASIAILGTSGPPGANVLTF. The CDR3 nucleotides read TGTGCCAGCATTGCGATCCTTGGGACTAGCGGGCCCCCTGGGGCCAACGTCCTGACTTTC.

This clonotype appeared a few times. The chain has TRBV7-6 and TRBJ2-2; 7 bases align to TRBD2. Germline-derived CDR1 and CDR2 are SGHVS and FNYEAQ. There are 15 residues in the CDR3. J gave up 4 bases and V 4 bases, and 6 bases lay outside the gene matches. The CDR3 DNA is TGTGCCAGCAGCTCTAGCGGAATGGTCACCGGGGAGCTGTTTTTT. As protein: CASSSSGMVTGELFF.

V gene TRBV6-6 combines with J gene TRBJ1-2, with D possibly being TRBD1 (6 bases). The CDR3 totals 14 residues. Germline CDR1 and CDR2: MNHNY and SVGAGI (reference sequence). Trimming took off 6 bases at V and 3 bases at J, with 14 bases between the two ends. CDR3 region: CASSQGRGDYGYTF. The DNA for the CDR3 is TGTGCCAGCAGCCAAGGCAGGGGTGACTATGGCTACACCTTC.

The V and J genes are TRBV5-1 and TRBJ2-5, with 8 nucleotides matching TRBD2. V shed 0 bases and J 8 bases; nucleotides not matched to a gene: 6. Germline V gene sequence: CDR1 SGHRS, CDR2 YFSETQ. The CDR3 consists of 14 residues. This CDR3 reads CASSLESGGGTQYF. CDR3 bases: TGCGCCAGCAGCTTGGAGAGCGGGGGCGGAACCCAGTACTTC.